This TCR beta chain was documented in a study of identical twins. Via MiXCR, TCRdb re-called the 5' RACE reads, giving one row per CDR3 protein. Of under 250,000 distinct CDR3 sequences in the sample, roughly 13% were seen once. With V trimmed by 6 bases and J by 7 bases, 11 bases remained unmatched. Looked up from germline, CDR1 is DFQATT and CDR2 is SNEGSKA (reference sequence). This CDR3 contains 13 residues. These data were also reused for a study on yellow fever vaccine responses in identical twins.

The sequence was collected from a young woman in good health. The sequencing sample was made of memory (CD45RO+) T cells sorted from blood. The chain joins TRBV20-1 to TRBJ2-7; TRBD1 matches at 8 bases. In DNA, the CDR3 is TGCAGTGCCAGGGGGGACAGGTTCGGGGAGCAGTACTTC. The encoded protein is CSARGDRFGEQYF.